The clone carrying this TCR beta chain turned up a few times. The CDR3 has 14 amino acids. V lost 5 bases and J 3 bases, leaving 14 bases between the germline ends. From germline, CDR1 is KGHSH and CDR2 LQKENI. The data derive from a study of cytomegalovirus exposure and HLA in healthy donors. The PCR had 60 Vbeta and 13 Jbeta primers. Generated by immunoSEQ multiplex PCR, the TCRdb table keeps only in-frame clones and is missing some. This sample yields about 98,000 clones, of which over 70% are seen a single time; over 9.5% belongs to the top ten. The source material was PBMCs. The V and J genes are TRBV18 and TRBJ2-7, with D possibly matching TRBD1 (8 bases). The receptor was derived from a man between 18 and 35 years old in good health and CMV-seropositive. CDR3 DNA sequence: TGTGCCAGCTCATCACAGGGGGGGCTCTACGAGCAGTACTTC. Protein sequence: CASSSQGGLYEQYF.